Below, one T cell receptor (beta chain) is given with its context. Its antigen is still unknown. This entry is derived from a study of early T cells in non-severe SARS-CoV-2 infection. In the study overall: Whole-blood bulk RNA, unsorted, was sequenced, and chains were unpaired.

Study conclusions and caveats: VDJdb-based matching was biased toward anti-spike CD8 responses and missed private and CD4 specificities.

Individually, cDNA molecules had unique molecular identifiers attached to them. TCRdb reprocessed the 5' RACE reads with MiXCR, giving one entry per CDR3 protein. The sample shows 100,000 to 120,000 distinct CDR3 sequences, 12% of them seen only once. The V end lost 7 bases, the J end lost 2 bases, and 14 bases lay between the germline ends. The CDR3 loop spans 13 amino acids. The germline CDR1 and CDR2 sequences are SQVTM and ANQGSEA. Material: whole blood. The rearrangement links TRBV29-1 to TRBJ1-2; D uncertain. The TCR comes from an adult who was a healthcare worker with PCR-confirmed SARS-CoV-2 infection or an uninfected control (not recorded which). CDR3 sequence reads: CSAHLGGNYGYTF. The CDR3 nucleotides are TGCAGCGCCCACCTAGGAGGGAACTATGGCTACACCTTC. Combining the CDR3 with reference TRBV29-1 and TRBJ1-2 gives the whole variable domain SAVISQKPSRDICQRGTSLTIQCQVDSQVTMMFWYRQQPGQSLTLIATANQGSEATYESGFVIDKFPISRPNLTFSTLTVSNMSPEDSSIYLCSAHLGGNYGYTFGSGTRLTVV.